This T cell receptor (beta chain) came from a study of blood T cell repertoires in COVID-19. Whole-study context: Whether acute or convalescent, the COVID-19 samples came from the United States, Italy and Spain. The analysed material was cDNA or gDNA that came from T cells, B-cell-depleted T cells, or PBMCs.

Original processing notes: Reference gene primer amplification yielded estimated nucleated cell counts. Some clones are missing from TCRdb's copy, which holds only in-frame ones; the method was immunoSEQ multiplex PCR. Clone size and V and J calls were adopted from that table, with D and trimming inferred from the DNA. Seen here are over 400,000 clones, 80% to 90% observed once, and the top ten hold approximately 3.2%. V was cut by 5 bases and J by 11 bases, with 15 bases left in between. Germline V gives CDR1 DFQATT, CDR2 SNEGSKA (reference sequence). This CDR3 comprises 11 residues. The rearrangement joins TRBV20-1 to TRBJ1-1; D gene uncertain. The TCR was taken from a human donor in a cohort sampled during active COVID-19. The specimen was peripheral blood. The CDR3, as DNA: TGCAGTGCTTCAGAAGAGGCACGGGCTTTCTTT. Protein: CSASEEARAFF.